The present T cell receptor beta chain was sequenced within a study of T cell responses to AZD1222 COVID-19 vaccine. This clone was seen a single time. Its antigen is still unknown. General study results and limits: Variant regions that are unmutated are reportedly the target of nearly half of spike-specific TCRs. In a largely white British group with more females than males, clonal diversity was possibly underestimated.

Sequencing used immunoSEQ multiplex PCR; TCRdb keeps in-frame clones, though not all of them. Of just over 150,000 clones in the sample, around 85% were seen once. This CDR3 has 14 amino acids. Trimming cost V 4 bases and J 0 bases, with 10 bases left between them. In germline, CDR1 is LGHDT, CDR2 YNNKEL (reference sequence). The clonotype was recovered from an adult who had recovered from COVID-19. The V gene is TRBV3-1 (or the pseudogene TRBV3-2), the J gene TRBJ2-7; D unclear. This specimen consisted of peripheral blood, obtained after recovery from COVID-19. CDR3 bases: TGTGCCAGCAGCCTTGGGATAAACTCCTACGAGCAGTACTTC. Its protein is CASSLGINSYEQYF.